The present T cell receptor beta chain was sequenced within a study of technical replicates of blood from four donors. Germline assignment: CDR1 MDHEN and CDR2 SYDVKM. This CDR3 is built from 17 residues. V shed 5 bases, J shed 0 bases, and the junction held 9 bases outside the gene matches. The method was immunoSEQ multiplex PCR; TCRdb's version includes in-frame clones alone and lacks a portion of them. Among about 63,000 clones listed, approximately 86% were seen once. The clonotype comes from a human donor in good health. Some clones in this sample may be carry-over from other donors' samples. The source material was PBMCs. V is TRBV28 and J is TRBJ1-3; 8 positions match TRBD1. For the CDR3, the DNA is TGTGCCAGCAGTGCGCGACAGGGGATTTCCTCTGGAAACACCATATATTTT. This codes for CASSARQGISSGNTIYF.